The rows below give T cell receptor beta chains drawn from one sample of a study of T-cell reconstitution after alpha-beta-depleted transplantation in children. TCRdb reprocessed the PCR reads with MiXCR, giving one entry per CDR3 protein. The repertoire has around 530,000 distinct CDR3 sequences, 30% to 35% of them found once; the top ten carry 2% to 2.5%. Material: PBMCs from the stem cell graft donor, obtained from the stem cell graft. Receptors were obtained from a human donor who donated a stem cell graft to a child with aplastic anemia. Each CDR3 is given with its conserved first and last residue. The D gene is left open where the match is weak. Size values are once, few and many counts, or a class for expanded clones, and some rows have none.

CDR3: CASSFDSWQPQHF; DNA: TGTGCCAGCAGCTTCGATTCTTGGCAGCCCCAGCATTTT; J: TRBJ1-5; D: -; V: TRBV7-9; size: -
CDR3: CASSLVSADYGYTF; DNA: TGTGCCAGCAGCCTGGTCTCTGCGGACTATGGCTACACCTTC; J: TRBJ1-2; D: -; V: TRBV5-6; size: few
CDR3: CSVLFGTISTDTQYF; DNA: TGCAGCGTTCTTTTCGGGACTATTAGCACAGATACGCAGTATTTT; J: TRBJ2-3; D: TRBD2; V: TRBV29-1; size: few
CDR3: CASSYPGNTIYF; DNA: TGTGCCAGCAGTTACCCTGGAAACACCATATATTTT; J: TRBJ1-3; D: -; V: TRBV6-2/TRBV6-3; size: once
CDR3: CATSDWGANNEQFF; DNA: TGTGCCACCAGTGATTGGGGGGCGAACAATGAGCAGTTCTTC; J: TRBJ2-1; D: -; V: TRBV24-1; size: -
CDR3: CSVTGQGVRDTQYF; DNA: TGCAGCGTTACGGGACAGGGGGTAAGGGATACGCAGTATTTT; J: TRBJ2-3; D: TRBD1; V: TRBV29-1; size: many
CDR3: CATQTGWGNQPQHF; DNA: TGTGCCACCCAGACAGGTTGGGGCAATCAGCCCCAGCATTTT; J: TRBJ1-5; D: -; V: TRBV19; size: few
CDR3: CASSFDRANTEAFF; DNA: TGTGCCAGCAGCTTCGACAGGGCGAACACTGAAGCTTTCTTT; J: TRBJ1-1; D: TRBD1; V: TRBV12-3/TRBV12-4; size: few
CDR3: CASSYGTQGELFF; DNA: TGTGCCAGCAGTTATGGGACTCAAGGGGAGCTGTTTTTT; J: TRBJ2-2; D: -; V: TRBV6-5; size: -
CDR3: CASSHRRVKGTGYTF; DNA: TGTGCCAGCAGTCATCGCAGGGTTAAGGGCACTGGCTACACCTTC; J: TRBJ1-2; D: -; V: TRBV14; size: -
CDR3: CAWSAVTGFDEQYF; DNA: TGTGCCTGGAGCGCCGTTACAGGTTTCGACGAGCAGTACTTC; J: TRBJ2-7; D: -; V: TRBV30; size: -
CDR3: CSAPIYGDGNEQYF; DNA: TGCAGTGCTCCAATTTACGGGGACGGAAACGAGCAGTACTTC; J: TRBJ2-7; D: -; V: TRBV20-1; size: -
CDR3: CASSASWTGDTQYF; DNA: TGTGCCAGCAGCGCCTCCTGGACGGGGGATACGCAGTATTTT; J: TRBJ2-3; D: -; V: TRBV6-1; size: -
CDR3: CASIKRETWHEQFF; DNA: TGTGCCAGCATAAAGCGGGAGACGTGGCATGAGCAGTTCTTC; J: TRBJ2-1; D: TRBD2; V: TRBV3-1; size: -
CDR3: CASSTTAAGNQPQHF; DNA: TGTGCCAGCAGTACTACAGCAGCGGGCAATCAGCCCCAGCATTTT; J: TRBJ1-5; D: -; V: TRBV6-5; size: -
CDR3: CASSVSGRAADTQYF; DNA: TGCGCCAGCAGCGTGAGCGGGAGGGCCGCAGATACGCAGTATTTT; J: TRBJ2-3; D: TRBD2; V: TRBV5-1; size: few
CDR3: CASRTSGCSNQPQHF; DNA: TGTGCCAGCAGGACCTCGGGGTGTAGCAATCAGCCCCAGCATTTT; J: TRBJ1-5; D: -; V: TRBV6-1; size: -
CDR3: CASSLVAGVAGELFF; DNA: TGTGCCAGCAGCTTAGTAGCCGGGGTGGCCGGGGAGCTGTTTTTT; J: TRBJ2-2; D: -; V: TRBV7-6; size: -
CDR3: CASSITGNRQPQHF; DNA: TGTGCCAGTAGTATCACGGGCAATCGTCAGCCCCAGCATTTT; J: TRBJ1-5; D: -; V: TRBV19; size: -
CDR3: CASRSWRQPHTEAFF; DNA: TGTGCCAGCAGATCCTGGCGACAGCCCCACACTGAAGCTTTCTTT; J: TRBJ1-1; D: -; V: TRBV28; size: -
CDR3: CAWSKGVAETQYF; DNA: TGTGCCTGGAGTAAAGGGGTGGCAGAGACCCAGTACTTC; J: TRBJ2-5; D: -; V: TRBV30; size: few
CDR3: CASSPRGAGGQPQHF; DNA: TGTGCCAGCAGTCCCCGGGGAGCGGGAGGTCAGCCCCAGCATTTT; J: TRBJ1-5; D: -; V: TRBV12-3/TRBV12-4; size: -
CDR3: CASSQETVSTDTQYF; DNA: TGCGCCAGCAGCCAAGAAACAGTAAGCACAGATACGCAGTATTTT; J: TRBJ2-3; D: -; V: TRBV4-3; size: -
CDR3: CASLSERGGTEAFF; DNA: TGTGCCAGCCTCTCGGAAAGGGGGGGGACTGAAGCTTTCTTT; J: TRBJ1-1; D: -; V: TRBV2; size: -